The 32 T cell receptor beta chains below all came from one sample that was sequenced in a study of T cell responses to AZD1222 COVID-19 vaccine (dated by TCRdb to about 2021). Library preparation was by the immunoSEQ multiplex PCR assay. Entries here come from immuneACCESS through TCRdb and include only in-frame sequences with V and J called. Some clones fail to appear in such tables; in the studies checked, an unresolved V gene covers under half of the shortfall, and the cause of the remainder is unknown. For this sample there are about 160,000 clones; about nine tenths appear just once. Roughly 5% of the sample comes from the top ten. Sample time point, as interpreted from the label and publication: baseline before first vaccination. Sequencing was performed on peripheral blood, taken on day 0 of AZD1222 vaccination. All receptors come from an adult in good health.

V and J are TRBV28 and TRBJ1-2, with D perhaps matching TRBD1 (5 bases). The CDR3 totals 14 residues. V lost 6 bases and J 3 bases, leaving 14 bases between the germline ends. Germline V gene lookup returns CDR1 MDHEN and CDR2 SYDVKM. CDR3 sequence reads: CASSPYGGDYGYTF. The CDR3 region has the DNA TGTGCCAGCAGCCCCTATGGGGGGGACTATGGCTACACCTTC.

This clone is a singleton in its sample. This chain connects TRBV28 to TRBJ1-6; D not resolved. Germline V gene sequence: CDR1 MDHEN, CDR2 SYDVKM. The CDR3 runs 14 residues. With 5 bases removed from V and 7 bases from J, the gap between germline ends came to 12 bases. The CDR3 nucleotides are TGTGCCAGCAGTGGACTCTCGGGGAATTCACCCCTCCACTTT. As protein: CASSGLSGNSPLHF. Full variable domain (rest looked up from reference TRBV28 and TRBJ1-6): DVKVTQSSRYLVKRTGEKVFLECVQDMDHENMFWYRQDPGLGLRLIYFSYDVKMKEKGDIPEGYSVSREKKERFSLILESASTNQTSMYLCASSGLSGNSPLHFGNGTRLTVT.

The chain links TRBV21-1 to TRBJ1-1; TRBD1, the table's D call, was not compared with the DNA. TRBV21-1 is a known pseudogene. CDR3 length: 17 residues. CDR3 protein: CASSPEGAIKWFTEAFF. The CDR3 nucleotides are TGTGCCAGCAGCCCCGAGGGGGCGATCAAGTGGTTCACTGAAGCTTTCTTT.

The CDR3 loop is CASSPRRNTYEQYF. The CDR3 DNA is TGTGCCAGCAGTCCGCGGAGGAACACCTACGAGCAGTACTTC. The chain combines TRBV27 with TRBJ2-7; D is possibly TRBD2 (5 bases). The CDR3 totals 14 residues. CDR1 and CDR2 (germline): MNHEY, SMNVEV (reference sequence). Trimming stripped 5 bases from V and 2 bases from J, with 13 bases between.

This clone appeared a few times. The chain joins TRBV9 to TRBJ1-2; weak D call: TRBD1 (5 bases). The V end was cut by 0 bases, the J end by 9 bases, with 12 bases between. CDR3 length equals 13 residues. Germline V lookup: CDR1 SGDLS, CDR2 YYNGEE. CDR3 amino acids: CASSVEGVGSYTF. CDR3 coding DNA: TGTGCCAGCAGCGTAGAAGGGGTAGGAAGCTACACCTTC.

The rearrangement links TRBV7-2 to TRBJ2-3; 10 nucleotides align to TRBD2. This CDR3 is 17 amino acids long. Looked up from germline, CDR1 is SGHTA and CDR2 is FQGNSA. The J segment lost 4 bases and the V segment lost 0 bases, leaving 7 bases of the junction unmatched. The CDR3 DNA reads as TGTGCCAGCAGCTTAGCGCAAGCGGGAGGGCCCTCAGATACGCAGTATTTT. It is translated as CASSLAQAGGPSDTQYF. Complete variable domain (other parts from reference TRBV7-2 and TRBJ2-3): GAGVSQSPSNKVTEKGKDVELRCDPISGHTALYWYRQSLGQGLEFLIYFQGNSAPDKSGLPSDRFSAERTGGSVSTLTIQRTQQEDSAVYLCASSLAQAGGPSDTQYFGPGTRLTVL.

The V and J genes are TRBV28 and TRBJ2-2; the match to TRBD1 covers 7 bases. The length of the CDR3 is 17 residues. Germline V gives CDR1 MDHEN, CDR2 SYDVKM. V trimming: 2 bases; J trimming: 6 bases; junction bases outside the gene matches: 12. The CDR3: CASSLEGARVGAGELFF. The CDR3 DNA reads TGTGCCAGCAGTTTAGAGGGGGCGAGGGTAGGCGCCGGGGAGCTGTTTTTT. Together with reference TRBV28 and TRBJ2-2, the CDR3 gives the full variable domain: DVKVTQSSRYLVKRTGEKVFLECVQDMDHENMFWYRQDPGLGLRLIYFSYDVKMKEKGDIPEGYSVSREKKERFSLILESASTNQTSMYLCASSLEGARVGAGELFFGEGSRLTVL.

This sequence joins TRBV6-5 and TRBJ2-7; D may be TRBD1 (6 bases). The CDR3 is made up of 11 amino acids. Germline V gives CDR1 MNHEY, CDR2 SVGAGI. Trimming took off 5 bases at V and 8 bases at J, with 10 bases between the two ends. The CDR3 reads CASSRQGQQYF. Here the CDR3 DNA reads TGTGCCAGCAGTCGTCAGGGGCAGCAGTACTTC.

This chain links TRBV10-2 with TRBJ1-5; D remains ambiguous. In germline, CDR1 is WSHSY, CDR2 SAAADI. Trimming took 0 bases from V and 0 from J, leaving 12 bases between them. CDR3 length equals 17 residues. The CDR3 DNA reads TGCGCCAGCAGTGAGTCGATTGGCCAGTATAGCAATCAGCCCCAGCATTTT. Protein product: CASSESIGQYSNQPQHF.

This rearrangement joins TRBV5-1 to TRBJ1-1, with D possibly TRBD1 on 6 matching bases. The length of the CDR3 is 14 residues. Per the germline V gene, CDR1 is SGHRS and CDR2 is YFSETQ. V lost 0 bases, J lost 5 bases, and 11 bases lay in between. In DNA form, the CDR3 reads TGCGCCAGCAGCTTGGCAGGGGCAAGGACTGAAGCTTTCTTT. This encodes CASSLAGARTEAFF.

There are a few counts of this clone. This chain joins TRBV6-5 and TRBJ2-3; D remains ambiguous. The CDR3 loop spans 15 amino acids. The germline CDR1 and CDR2 sequences are MNHEY and SVGAGI. V lost 0 bases and J lost 4, with 11 bases in between. In nucleotides, the CDR3 is TGTGCCAGCAGTTACTCGATGGGCAGCCCAGATACGCAGTATTTT. Its protein product is CASSYSMGSPDTQYF.

This chain joins TRBV6-1 and TRBJ1-2; TRBD1 is a possible D gene (5 bases). V was trimmed by 1 base and J by 5 bases, leaving 14 bases between them. Germline-derived CDR1 and CDR2 are MNHNS and SASEGT. This CDR3 has 15 amino acids. The CDR3: CASSEEGGRVYGYTF. The CDR3 bases are TGTGCCAGCAGTGAAGAAGGCGGCAGGGTTTATGGCTACACCTTC.

The J gene is TRBJ2-1, the V gene TRBV5-1; 10 positions match TRBD2. V lost 4 bases and J lost 7; bases outside the gene matches: 8. The germline V gene has CDR1 SGHRS and CDR2 YFSETQ. CDR3 length: 15 amino acids. The CDR3, as DNA: TGCGCCAGCAGCCGCCTAGCGGGAGATGGGAATGAGCAGTTCTTC. It is translated as CASSRLAGDGNEQFF.

This clone was counted a few times. The chain recombines TRBV28 with TRBJ1-2; a possible D gene is TRBD1 (6 bases). Trimming removed 6 bases at V and 4 bases at J, with 12 bases between. The CDR3 length is 13 residues. Germline V lookup: CDR1 MDHEN, CDR2 SYDVKM. The CDR3 region has the DNA TGTGCCAGCAGGGTAGGGGGGGTCTATGGCTACACCTTC. Its translation is CASRVGGVYGYTF.

This clone was found a few times. The V call is TRBV5-1, the J call TRBJ2-7; D is possibly TRBD1 (5 bases). This CDR3 is 14 amino acids long. CDR1 is SGHRS and CDR2 is YFSETQ in the germline V gene. V lost 0 bases to trimming and J lost 6 bases, with 13 bases between them. The CDR3 here is CASSLVPREGEQYF. CDR3 coding DNA: TGCGCCAGCAGCTTGGTACCCAGGGAAGGCGAGCAGTACTTC.

V usage is TRBV6-5 and J usage is TRBJ2-1; TRBD1 matches 11 bases. The CDR3 has 14 residues. Germline loops: CDR1 MNHEY, CDR2 SVGAGI. V trimming: 6 bases; J trimming: 7 bases; junction bases outside the gene matches: 5. As DNA, the CDR3 is TGTGCCAGCAGGCGGACAGGGGGCCGGAATGAGCAGTTCTTC. It is translated as CASRRTGGRNEQFF.

The chain has TRBV5-1 and TRBJ2-3, with D possibly TRBD1 on 6 matching bases. CDR3 length: 16 residues. Per germline, CDR1 SGHRS and CDR2 YFSETQ. Trimming left V 0 bases short and J 3 bases short, with 14 bases between. The CDR3 bases are TGCGCCAGCAGCTTGGAAACAGGGTGGCGGACAGATACGCAGTATTTT. Its protein is CASSLETGWRTDTQYF.

The V and J genes are TRBV30 and TRBJ1-3; D remains unclear. The CDR3 covers 13 residues. The V gene lost 2 bases and the J gene lost 0 bases, with 5 bases spanning the gap. In germline, CDR1 is GTSNPN, CDR2 SVGIG (reference sequence). The CDR3 bases are TGTGCCTGGAGTCTGGGCTCTGGAAACACCATATATTTT. It is translated as CAWSLGSGNTIYF.

V usage is TRBV6-2 or TRBV6-3 and J usage is TRBJ1-2, with 8 bases that match TRBD1. The germline gives CDR1 MNHEY, CDR2 SVGEGT. Unmatched junction bases numbered 8, after V lost 5 bases and J lost 0 bases. There are 16 residues in the CDR3. The DNA of the CDR3 is TGTGCCAGCAGTCCCGTCCGGGACAGGCCTAACTATGGCTACACCTTC. It specifies CASSPVRDRPNYGYTF.

The V and J genes are TRBV19 and TRBJ1-2; D may be TRBD1 (6 bases). The germline CDR1 and CDR2 sequences are LNHDA and SQIVND (reference sequence). This CDR3 comprises 11 residues. V was clipped by 5 bases and J by 9 bases, with 10 bases between them. DNA of the CDR3: TGTGCCAGTAGTCTGACAGGCAGCTACACCTTC. Translated, it gives CASSLTGSYTF.

This chain joins TRBV7-2 and TRBJ1-1; perhaps TRBD1 as D (5 bases). The CDR3 is made up of 13 amino acids. V lost 5 bases to trimming and J lost 7 bases, with 14 bases between them. CDR1 is SGHTA, CDR2 FQGNSA, per germline. The DNA of the CDR3 is TGTGCCAGCAGCCTGGGCGGGGGATTTGAAGCTTTCTTT. This encodes CASSLGGGFEAFF.

This rearrangement joins TRBV4-2 to TRBJ1-4, with 8 positions matching TRBD1. With 0 bases clipped from V and 11 bases from J, the junction kept 11 bases outside the gene matches. This CDR3 comprises 16 residues. The V gene's germline CDR1 is LGHNA and CDR2 YNFKEQ. CDR3 in amino acids: CASSQDLGQGAGKLFF. CDR3 coding DNA: TGTGCCAGCAGCCAAGATCTGGGGCAGGGGGCCGGTAAACTGTTTTTT.

The chain has TRBV11-1 and TRBJ2-7; the D is unclear. V was cut by 5 bases and J by 5 bases, with 10 bases left in between. Germline V gene sequence: CDR1 SGHAT, CDR2 FQDESV (reference sequence). The CDR3 length is 12 residues. This chain's CDR3 is CASSRAHHEQYF. The CDR3 region has the DNA TGTGCCAGCAGCCGGGCCCACCACGAGCAGTACTTC.

The chain links TRBV4-1 to TRBJ2-5; D remains ambiguous. The ends were cut back, 5 bases at V and 3 bases at J, with 4 bases in the middle. The CDR3 consists of 11 residues. Germline loops: CDR1 MGHRA, CDR2 YSYEKL. The CDR3, as DNA: TGCGCCAGCAGCTACAAAGAGACCCAGTACTTC. Its translation is CASSYKETQYF.

J is TRBJ2-7 and V is TRBV4-1, with 7 bases identical to TRBD2. Germline assignment: CDR1 MGHRA and CDR2 YSYEKL. The CDR3 loop spans 16 amino acids. V trimming: 0 bases; J trimming: 4 bases; junction bases outside the gene matches: 9. As DNA, the CDR3 is TGCGCCAGCAGCCAAGATCCGGGAGGACTTCTTTACGAGCAGTACTTC. It encodes CASSQDPGGLLYEQYF.

The V gene is TRBV6-1, the J gene TRBJ1-6; a weak D match, TRBD1 (6 bases). V was cut by 2 bases and J by 7 bases, with 15 bases left in between. Germline values: CDR1 MNHNS, CDR2 SASEGT. The CDR3 runs to 16 residues. CDR3 residues: CASSEIAGGGNSPLHF. Written as DNA, the CDR3 is TGTGCCAGCAGTGAAATAGCCGGAGGGGGGAATTCACCCCTCCACTTT.

J is TRBJ1-6 and V is TRBV6-5; 10 bases line up with TRBD1. Trimming removed 4 bases from V and 6 bases from J; junction bases left unmatched: 0. The germline V gene has CDR1 MNHEY and CDR2 SVGAGI. The CDR3 has 14 residues. For the CDR3, the DNA is TGTGCCAGCAGTTGGACAGGGGGTAATTCACCCCTCCACTTT. This translates into CASSWTGGNSPLHF.

The chain joins TRBV4-1 to TRBJ2-3; tentatively, D is TRBD2 (5 bases). Germline lookup yields CDR1 MGHRA and CDR2 YSYEKL. V dropped 0 bases and J dropped 1 base, with 14 bases sitting between them. The CDR3 is 17 amino acids. This CDR3 reads CASSQEGNIGGTDTQYF. The DNA for the CDR3 is TGCGCCAGCAGCCAAGAGGGTAACATCGGGGGCACAGATACGCAGTATTTT.

This clone has a handful of counts. This rearrangement joins TRBV6-5 to TRBJ1-6, with TRBD1 matching 11 bases. This CDR3 has 13 amino acids. Germline loops: CDR1 MNHEY, CDR2 SVGAGI. The ends lost 6 bases at V and 9 bases at J; junction bases unmatched: 1. The CDR3 DNA sequence: TGTGCCAGCAGCGGGACAGGGGGTTCACCCCTCCACTTT. Translating it yields CASSGTGGSPLHF.

Remarks on this clone: It is unclear where the CDR3 begins or ends on the DNA, so no DNA is shown, and the CDR3 is as TCRdb lists it. V and J are TRBV7-9 and TRBJ2-5; the table's D call, TRBD2, has no DNA check behind it. The CDR3 has 15 residues if both end residues are counted. Germline V gene data show CDR1 as SEHNR and CDR2 as FQNEAQ (reference sequence). The CDR3 is CASSPTVGPGTRINF.

The chain recombines TRBV2 with TRBJ1-2; the match to TRBD1 covers 8 bases. The V and J ends lost 8 bases and 5 bases, in that order; junction bases with no gene match: 4. Germline-derived CDR1 and CDR2 are SNHLY and FYNNEI. CDR3 length: 12 amino acids. The CDR3 region has the DNA TGTGCCAGCCAGACAGGGGATTATGGCTACACCTTC. It yields the protein CASQTGDYGYTF.

The CDR3 protein is CASSFSGNQPQHF. The CDR3 DNA reads TGTGCCAGCAGTTTTAGCGGCAATCAGCCCCAGCATTTT. The V call is TRBV12-3 or TRBV12-4, the J call TRBJ1-5; D gene ambiguous. CDR3 length: 13 residues. Trimming stripped 3 bases from V and 2 bases from J, with 5 bases between.